This T cell receptor beta chain was sequenced during a study of CD8+ T cells in alopecia areata. As for the study in general: It was oral tofacitinib, at 5 to 10 mg twice daily, that treated patients received. Study conclusions and caveats: Tofacitinib significantly decreased scalp clonality and expanded CD8+ clones among top 100. While tofacitinib was given, many expanded lesional clones persisted in scalp and blood.

Treatment meaning: oral pan-JAK inhibitor, 5-10 mg twice daily. Peripheral blood and lesional scalp punch biopsies were taken from alopecia areata patients. The sequencing template was cDNA reverse transcribed from extracted RNA. The method was immunoSEQ multiplex PCR; TCRdb's version includes in-frame clones alone and lacks a portion of them. The table shows about 120,000 clones, with approximately 53% occurring only once. As regards this clone: The antigen remains undetermined.

This TCR derives from a human donor with alopecia areata. The source was CD4+ T cells sorted from blood, collected at week 4, from a patient treated with tofacitinib.

This chain's CDR3 is CASSIDQGRDTEAFF. The CDR3 DNA sequence: TGTGCCAGTAGTATAGATCAGGGACGGGACACTGAAGCTTTCTTT. V usage is TRBV19 and J usage is TRBJ1-1; weak D call: TRBD1 (5 bases). The CDR3 runs to 15 residues. V was pared by 0 bases and J by 3 bases, with 11 bases between. CDR1 and CDR2 from the germline V gene are LNHDA and SQIVND (reference sequence). Filled out from reference TRBV19 and TRBJ1-1, the complete variable domain reads DGGITQSPKYLFRKEGQNVTLSCEQNLNHDAMYWYRQDPGQGLRLIYYSQIVNDFQKGDIAEGYSVSREKKESFPLTVTSAQKNPTAFYLCASSIDQGRDTEAFFGQGTRLTVV.